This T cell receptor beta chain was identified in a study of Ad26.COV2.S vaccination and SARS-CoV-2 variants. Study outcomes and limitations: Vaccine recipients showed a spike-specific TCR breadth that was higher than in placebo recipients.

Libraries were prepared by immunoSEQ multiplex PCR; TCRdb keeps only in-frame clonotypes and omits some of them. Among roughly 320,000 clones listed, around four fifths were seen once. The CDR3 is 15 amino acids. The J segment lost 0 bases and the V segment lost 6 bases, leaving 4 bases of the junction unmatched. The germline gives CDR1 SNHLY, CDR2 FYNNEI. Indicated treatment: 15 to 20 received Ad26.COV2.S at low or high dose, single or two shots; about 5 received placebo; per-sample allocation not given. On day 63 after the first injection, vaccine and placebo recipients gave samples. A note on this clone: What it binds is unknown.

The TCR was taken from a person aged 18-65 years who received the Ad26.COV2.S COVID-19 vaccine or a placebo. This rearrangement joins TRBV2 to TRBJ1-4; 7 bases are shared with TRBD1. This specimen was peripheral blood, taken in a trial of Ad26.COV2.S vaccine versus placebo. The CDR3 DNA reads TGTGCCAGCAGGCGGGACAGTGCAACTAATGAAAAACTGTTTTTT. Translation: CASRRDSATNEKLFF.